The source of this TCR delta chain is a study of delta chains in infants with herpesvirus infections (dated by TCRdb to the early 2020s). Regarding the complete study: A Ugandan infant birth cohort was prospectively followed from birth to characterize gammadelta T cell responses to primary cytomegalovirus (CMV) infection. The study searched for a public fetal Vdelta1/Vgamma8 gammadelta TCR clonotype in infants who acquired CMV infection after birth. gammadelta TCRs were sequenced from PBMC of 15 to 20 CMV-infected infants (one congenitally infected) and 8 CMV-uninfected infants with enough sample available. By approximate age, the infant blood samples fell into groups of 1.5, 4, 8 and 12 months. Previously published Belgian fetal and cord blood gammadelta TCR data were included only for comparison and were not generated in this cohort. Overall study outcomes, separate from this receptor: Limitations noted by the authors included a small sample size and a lack of race- or environment-matched controls, because nearly all Ugandans acquire CMV before adulthood. Within Vdelta1 cells, the frequency of the public clonotype appeared to be inversely correlated with age at infection and to decay rapidly, seemingly not persisting past roughly two months. In CMV-uninfected infants, the public clonotype might still exist at levels below the detection limit. The public Vdelta1 clonotype was detected in about 20% of the 18 CMV-infected infants, namely three infected postnatally before 120 days of age and the congenitally infected infant. Detection of the public clonotype was limited to the first time point after infection, and the public clonotype was not found in uninfected infants or in infants infected after 120 days.

Trimming takes 4 bases off V and 0 bases off J; junction bases not matched to a gene: 12. Spanning cysteine to phenylalanine, the CDR3 consists of 18 amino acids. Solely the CDR3 DNA is kept, with 54 bases framed from the first base. The germline V gene sets CDR1 to TSWWSYY and CDR2 to QGS. Library construction relied on RT-PCR. To generate TCR cDNA, PBMC RNA underwent reverse transcription with SuperScript II using gamma-chain- and delta-chain-specific primers. After purification with AMPure XP beads, the cDNA was amplified and indexed with Illumina adapters using the Nextera XT Index Kit. Sequencing of gammadelta TCR libraries was carried out on an Illumina MiSeq using a V2 300-cycle kit. The paper's processing steps were these. Using MiXCR v2.1.12, CDR3 sequences were assembled, and reads were mapped onto D, J and V genes obtained from GenBank. VDJtools v1.2.1 was used to analyze the repertoires of the CDR3 clonotypes. In TCRdb, clones were called once more from the public reads by CATT, and rows of identical DNA were later combined. It is TCRdb's table, rather than the study itself, that gives the V and J calls and clone size. This sample gives over a thousand delta-chain clones in total; 28% of them show up just once. The ten largest clones add up to less than 10% of the sample.

Pregnant women receiving prenatal care in Kampala, Uganda, were recruited, and the infants of these women were enrolled, with documentation of maternal HIV status required. Home visits to families took place weekly, and collection of infant clinical information, oral swabs and peripheral blood began at 6 weeks of age and was repeated every 4 months after that. Blood was drawn into heparin tubes, and PBMC were separated by Ficoll-Paque density gradient centrifugation and then cryopreserved. Of note for this clone: Its antigen specificity is not known. No base-level quality is on record; no much larger clone is a single base apart.

This material consisted of peripheral blood, taken at time point 1 of longitudinal follow-up. The chain is made from TRDV1 and TRDJ1; TRDD3 matches 9 bases in the middle. The source of this sequence is a human donor who was a Ugandan infant, either HIV-exposed or HIV-unexposed (not recorded which). The nucleotides read TGTGCTCTTGGGGCCCACTGGGGGAAAGCCACGTACACCGATAAACTCATCTTT. It codes for CALGAHWGKATYTDKLIF.